These 9 T cell receptor beta chains came from one sample sequenced in a study of cytomegalovirus exposure and HLA in healthy donors. The PCR contained 60 Vbeta and 13 Jbeta primers. Only in-frame clones appear in the TCRdb table, and some are missing; sequencing was by immunoSEQ multiplex PCR. The sample includes 90,000 to 150,000 clones, approximately 78% of them seen just once. Sequencing was performed on PBMCs. The receptors come from a woman between 25 and 40 years old in good health and CMV-seropositive.

The CDR3 DNA sequence: TGTGCCAGCAGCCCCCGACTAGCGGGGGCCTTAGATACGCAGTATTTT. Translation gives CASSPRLAGALDTQYF. This chain uses TRBV13 with TRBJ2-3; 12 positions agree with TRBD2. V dropped 5 bases and J dropped 5; count of bases not matched to a gene: 8. Germline V lookup: CDR1 PRHDT, CDR2 FYEKMQ (reference sequence). This CDR3 comprises 16 residues.

The chain joins TRBV10-3 to TRBJ2-3, with 8 bases identical to TRBD2. V gave up 10 bases and J gave up 4 bases; unmatched junction bases: 7. CDR1 is ENHRY, CDR2 SYGVKD, per germline. This CDR3 comprises 13 residues. CDR3 nucleotide sequence: TGTGCCACCAGACGGGAGGGTGCAGATACGCAGTATTTT. Translation gives CATRREGADTQYF.

The rearrangement links TRBV19 to TRBJ1-2; TRBD1 matches 8 bases. V shed 6 bases and J 4 bases; nucleotides not matched to a gene: 7. This CDR3 has 14 residues. Germline V gene lookup returns CDR1 LNHDA and CDR2 SQIVND (reference sequence). As DNA, the CDR3 is TGTGCCAGTAGCGCAGGGGGCCAACTCTATGGCTACACCTTC. This translates into CASSAGGQLYGYTF.

To note about this clone: Sequence at one end of the junction differs from germline and may be a read error. J is TRBJ2-3 and V is TRBV2; no firm D call. CDR1 SNHLY and CDR2 FYNNEI come from the germline V gene. This CDR3 has 12 residues. The CDR3 region is CASRKDTDTQYF. The CDR3 DNA is TGTGCCAGCAGGAAAGACACAGATACGCAGTACTTT.

The count of this clone is one. The chain combines TRBV6-5 with TRBJ2-7, with D possibly matching TRBD1 (5 bases). Between the trimmed V and J ends, which lost 2 bases and 3 bases, there was a span of 11 bases. Germline V CDR1 and CDR2: MNHEY, SVGAGI. The CDR3 length is 14 residues. The CDR3 reads CASSYGEGVYEQYF. CDR3 nucleotide sequence: TGTGCCAGCAGTTACGGCGAAGGGGTCTACGAGCAGTACTTC.

The chain links TRBV4-1 to TRBJ2-1, with TRBD1 identical over 8 bases. The V segment lost 1 base and the J segment 11 bases; nucleotides outside the gene matches: 16. Germline V gives CDR1 MGHRA, CDR2 YSYEKL. The CDR3 has 17 amino acids. The CDR3 region is CASSQGMSDRVGGKQFF. CDR3 in DNA: TGCGCCAGCAGCCAAGGGATGTCGGACAGGGTAGGGGGTAAGCAGTTCTTC.

For the CDR3, the DNA is TGTGCCACCAGCAGAGGGACAGGGGGGACAGATACGCAGTATTTT. Its protein is CATSRGTGGTDTQYF. The chain has TRBV15 and TRBJ2-3, with 10 bases lining up with TRBD1. The CDR3 contains 15 residues. J lost 3 bases, V lost 1 base, and 1 base had no gene match. Germline CDR1 LNHNV, CDR2 YYDKDF (reference sequence).

This chain joins TRBV6-5 and TRBJ2-5, with TRBD2 identical over 8 bases. This CDR3 comprises 11 residues. Germline V CDR1 and CDR2: MNHEY, SVGAGI. V lost 4 bases to trimming and J lost 13 bases; unmatched junction nucleotides: 5. CDR3 DNA sequence: TGTGCCAGCAGTTCTAACGGGGGGGGGTACTTC. Encoded protein: CASSSNGGGYF.

This chain links TRBV2 with TRBJ1-4, with 9 bases identical to TRBD1. From germline, CDR1 is SNHLY and CDR2 FYNNEI. V lost 3 bases to trimming and J lost 5 bases; unmatched junction nucleotides: 4. CDR3 length: 15 residues. The CDR3 nucleotides are TGTGCCAGCAGTGAGGCCGGGACAGGGAATGAAAAACTGTTTTTT. Translation gives CASSEAGTGNEKLFF.